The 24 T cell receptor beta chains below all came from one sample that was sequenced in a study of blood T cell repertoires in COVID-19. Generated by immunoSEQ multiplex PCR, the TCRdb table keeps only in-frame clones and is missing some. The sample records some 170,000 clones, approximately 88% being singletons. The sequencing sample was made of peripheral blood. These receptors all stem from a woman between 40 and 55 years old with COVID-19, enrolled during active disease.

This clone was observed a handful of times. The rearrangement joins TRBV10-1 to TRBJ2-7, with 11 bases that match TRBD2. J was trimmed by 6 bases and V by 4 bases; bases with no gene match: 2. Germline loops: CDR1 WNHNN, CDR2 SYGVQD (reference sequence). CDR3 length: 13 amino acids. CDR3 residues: CASSGLAGSEQYF. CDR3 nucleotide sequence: TGCGCCAGCAGTGGACTAGCGGGGAGCGAGCAGTACTTC.

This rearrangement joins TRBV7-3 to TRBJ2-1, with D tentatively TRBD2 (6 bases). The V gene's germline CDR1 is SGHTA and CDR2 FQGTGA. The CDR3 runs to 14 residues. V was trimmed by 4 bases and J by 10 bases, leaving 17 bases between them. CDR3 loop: CASSSRDGSREQFF. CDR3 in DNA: TGTGCCAGCAGCTCGCGGGATGGTTCTCGAGAGCAGTTCTTC.

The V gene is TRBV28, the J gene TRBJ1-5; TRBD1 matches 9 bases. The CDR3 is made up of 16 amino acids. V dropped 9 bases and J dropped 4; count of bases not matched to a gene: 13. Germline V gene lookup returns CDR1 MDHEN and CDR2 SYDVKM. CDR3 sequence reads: CASQGPGTGTNQPQHF. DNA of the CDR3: TGTGCCAGTCAGGGTCCCGGGACAGGGACAAATCAGCCCCAGCATTTT. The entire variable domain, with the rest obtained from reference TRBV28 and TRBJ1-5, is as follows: DVKVTQSSRYLVKRTGEKVFLECVQDMDHENMFWYRQDPGLGLRLIYFSYDVKMKEKGDIPEGYSVSREKKERFSLILESASTNQTSMYLCASQGPGTGTNQPQHFGDGTRLSIL.

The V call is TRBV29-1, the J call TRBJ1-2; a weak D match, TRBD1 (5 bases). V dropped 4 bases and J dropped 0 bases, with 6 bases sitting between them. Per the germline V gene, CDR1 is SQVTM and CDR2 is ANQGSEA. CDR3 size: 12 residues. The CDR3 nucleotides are TGCAGCGTTGCGGACACTAACTATGGCTACACCTTC. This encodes CSVADTNYGYTF.

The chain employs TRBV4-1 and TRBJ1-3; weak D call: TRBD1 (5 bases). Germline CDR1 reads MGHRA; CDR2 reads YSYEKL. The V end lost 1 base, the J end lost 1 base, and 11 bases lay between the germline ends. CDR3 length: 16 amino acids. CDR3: CASSQAQVLSGNTIYF. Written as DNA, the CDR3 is TGCGCCAGCAGCCAAGCACAGGTCCTTTCTGGAAACACCATATATTTT.

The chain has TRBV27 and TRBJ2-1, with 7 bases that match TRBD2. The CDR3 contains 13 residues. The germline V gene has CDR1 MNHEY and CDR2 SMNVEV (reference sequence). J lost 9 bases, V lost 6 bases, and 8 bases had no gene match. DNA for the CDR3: TGTGCCAGCAGCCACCCCTCGGGGGGTGAGCAGTTCTTC. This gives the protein CASSHPSGGEQFF.

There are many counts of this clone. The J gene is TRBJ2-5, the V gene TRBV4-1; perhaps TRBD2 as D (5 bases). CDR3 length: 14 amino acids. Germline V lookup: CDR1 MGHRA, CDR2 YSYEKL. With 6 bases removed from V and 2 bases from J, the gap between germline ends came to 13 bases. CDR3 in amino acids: CASSGPRDQETQYF. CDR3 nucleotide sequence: TGCGCCAGCAGTGGGCCCCGGGATCAAGAGACCCAGTACTTC.

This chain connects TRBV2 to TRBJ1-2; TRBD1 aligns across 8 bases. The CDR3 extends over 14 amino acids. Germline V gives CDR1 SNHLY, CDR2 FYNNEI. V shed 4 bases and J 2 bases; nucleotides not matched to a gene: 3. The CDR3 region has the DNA TGTGCCAGCAGTGTGGACAGGGCAAACTATGGCTACACCTTC. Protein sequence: CASSVDRANYGYTF.

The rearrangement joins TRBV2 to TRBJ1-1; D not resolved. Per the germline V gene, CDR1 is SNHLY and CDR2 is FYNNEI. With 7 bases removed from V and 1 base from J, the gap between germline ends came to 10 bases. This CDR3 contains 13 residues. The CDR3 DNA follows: TGTGCCAGCATTTTCGTTCCGAACACTGAAGCTTTCTTT. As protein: CASIFVPNTEAFF.

CDR3 in amino acids: CASSNRQGGYEQYF. CDR3 bases: TGTGCCAGTAGTAACCGACAGGGGGGCTACGAGCAGTACTTC. J is TRBJ2-7 and V is TRBV19; TRBD1 agrees at 9 bases. The CDR3 sequence is 14 residues long. The V and J ends lost 4 bases and 3 bases, in that order; junction bases with no gene match: 4. Germline-derived CDR1 and CDR2 are LNHDA and SQIVND (reference sequence).

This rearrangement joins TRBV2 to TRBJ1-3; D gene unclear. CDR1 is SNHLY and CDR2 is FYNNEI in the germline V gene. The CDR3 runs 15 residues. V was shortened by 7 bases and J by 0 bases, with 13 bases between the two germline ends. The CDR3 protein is CASIPEAFSGNTIYF. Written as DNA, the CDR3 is TGTGCCAGCATCCCAGAGGCCTTCTCTGGAAACACCATATATTTT.

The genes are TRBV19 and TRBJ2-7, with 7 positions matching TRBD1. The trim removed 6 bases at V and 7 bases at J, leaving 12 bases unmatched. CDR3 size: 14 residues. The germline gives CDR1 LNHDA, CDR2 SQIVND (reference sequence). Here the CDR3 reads CASRTAGTVLEQYF. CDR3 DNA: TGTGCCAGTAGAACCGCCGGGACAGTCCTAGAGCAGTACTTC.

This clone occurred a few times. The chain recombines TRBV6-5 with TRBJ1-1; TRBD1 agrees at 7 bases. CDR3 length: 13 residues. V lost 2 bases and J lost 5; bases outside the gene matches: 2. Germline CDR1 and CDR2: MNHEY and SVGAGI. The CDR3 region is CASSYPTGTEAFF. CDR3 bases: TGTGCCAGCAGTTACCCGACAGGGACTGAAGCTTTCTTT.

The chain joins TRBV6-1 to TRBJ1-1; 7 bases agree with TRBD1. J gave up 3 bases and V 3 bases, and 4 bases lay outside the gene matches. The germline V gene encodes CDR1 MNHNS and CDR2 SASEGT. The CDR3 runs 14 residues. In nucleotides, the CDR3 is TGTGCCAGCAGTGACCCAGGGGGTTACACTGAAGCTTTCTTT. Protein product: CASSDPGGYTEAFF.

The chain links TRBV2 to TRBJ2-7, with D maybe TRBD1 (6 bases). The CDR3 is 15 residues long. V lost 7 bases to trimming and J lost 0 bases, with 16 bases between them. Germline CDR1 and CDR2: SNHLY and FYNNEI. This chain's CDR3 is CASIPRGRSSYEQYF. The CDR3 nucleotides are TGTGCCAGCATACCCAGGGGACGGAGCTCCTACGAGCAGTACTTC.

The CDR3 sequence is CASSLGELYEQYF. The CDR3 DNA is TGTGCCAGCAGTTTGGGCGAGTTGTACGAGCAGTACTTC. V and J are TRBV27 and TRBJ2-7; no clear D gene. There are 13 residues in the CDR3. Germline values: CDR1 MNHEY, CDR2 SMNVEV (reference sequence). Trimming cost V 3 bases and J 4 bases, with 10 bases left between them.

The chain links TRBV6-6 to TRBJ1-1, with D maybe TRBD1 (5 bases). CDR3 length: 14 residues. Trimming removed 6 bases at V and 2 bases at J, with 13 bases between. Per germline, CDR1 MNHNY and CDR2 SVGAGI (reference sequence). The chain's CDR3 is CASSPAGINTEAFF. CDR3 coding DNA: TGTGCCAGCAGCCCCGCAGGGATTAACACTGAAGCTTTCTTT.

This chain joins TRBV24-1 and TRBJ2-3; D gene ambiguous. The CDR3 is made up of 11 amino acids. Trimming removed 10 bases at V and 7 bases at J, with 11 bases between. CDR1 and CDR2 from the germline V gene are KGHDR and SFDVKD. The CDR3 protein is CATAYLNTQYF. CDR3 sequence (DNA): TGTGCCACTGCGTATTTGAATACGCAGTATTTT.

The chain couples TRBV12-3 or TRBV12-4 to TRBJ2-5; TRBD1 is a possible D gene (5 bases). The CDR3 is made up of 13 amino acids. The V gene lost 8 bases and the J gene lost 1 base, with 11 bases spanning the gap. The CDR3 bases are TGTGCCAGCCAGGGCGGTCGCCAAGAGACCCAGTACTTC. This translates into CASQGGRQETQYF.

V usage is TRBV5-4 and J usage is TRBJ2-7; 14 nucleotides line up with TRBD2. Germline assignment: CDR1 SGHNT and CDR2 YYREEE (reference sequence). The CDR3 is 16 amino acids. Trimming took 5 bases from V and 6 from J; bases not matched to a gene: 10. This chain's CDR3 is CASSRPPGLAGAEQYF. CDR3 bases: TGTGCCAGCAGTCGACCCCCGGGACTAGCGGGAGCCGAGCAGTACTTC.

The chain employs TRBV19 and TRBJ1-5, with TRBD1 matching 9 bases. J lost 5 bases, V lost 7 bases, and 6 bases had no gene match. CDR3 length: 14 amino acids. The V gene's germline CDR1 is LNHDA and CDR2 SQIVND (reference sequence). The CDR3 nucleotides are TGTGCCAGTACATCCGGGACAGGGTATCAGCCCCAGCATTTT. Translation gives CASTSGTGYQPQHF.

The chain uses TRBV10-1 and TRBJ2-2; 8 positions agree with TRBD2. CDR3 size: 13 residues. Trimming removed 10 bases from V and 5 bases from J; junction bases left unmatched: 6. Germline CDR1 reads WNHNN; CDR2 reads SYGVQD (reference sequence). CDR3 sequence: CATGRAGTGELFF. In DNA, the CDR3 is TGCGCCACCGGGAGGGCGGGGACCGGGGAGCTGTTTTTT.

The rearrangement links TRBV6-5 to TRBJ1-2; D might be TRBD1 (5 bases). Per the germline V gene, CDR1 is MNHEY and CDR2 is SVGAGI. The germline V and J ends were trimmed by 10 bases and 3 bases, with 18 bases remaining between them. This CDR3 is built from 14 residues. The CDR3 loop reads CATRAEGKDYGYTF. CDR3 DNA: TGTGCCACCCGGGCGGAGGGGAAGGACTATGGCTACACCTTC.

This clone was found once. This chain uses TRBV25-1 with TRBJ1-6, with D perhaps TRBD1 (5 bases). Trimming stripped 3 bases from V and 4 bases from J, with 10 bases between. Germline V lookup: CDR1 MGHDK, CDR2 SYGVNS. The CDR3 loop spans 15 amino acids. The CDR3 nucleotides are TGTGCCAGCAGTGAGCGGGGGAAGTATAATTCACCCCTCCACTTT. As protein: CASSERGKYNSPLHF.